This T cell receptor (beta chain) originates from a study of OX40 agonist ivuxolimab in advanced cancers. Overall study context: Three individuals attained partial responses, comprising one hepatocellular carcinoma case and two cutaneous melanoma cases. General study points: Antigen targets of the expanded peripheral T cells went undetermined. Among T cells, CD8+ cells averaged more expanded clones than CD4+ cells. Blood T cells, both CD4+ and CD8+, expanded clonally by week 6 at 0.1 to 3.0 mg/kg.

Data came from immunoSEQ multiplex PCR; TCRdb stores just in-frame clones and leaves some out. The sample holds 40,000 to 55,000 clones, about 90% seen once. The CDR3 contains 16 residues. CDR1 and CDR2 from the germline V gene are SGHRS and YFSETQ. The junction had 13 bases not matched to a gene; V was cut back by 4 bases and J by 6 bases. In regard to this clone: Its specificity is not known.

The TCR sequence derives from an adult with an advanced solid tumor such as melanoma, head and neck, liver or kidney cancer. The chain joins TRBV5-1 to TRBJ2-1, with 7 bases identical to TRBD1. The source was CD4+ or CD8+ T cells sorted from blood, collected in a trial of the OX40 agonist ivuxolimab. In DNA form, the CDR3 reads TGCGCCAGCAGCAACGAAGGACAGGCAGGGGGCAATGAGCAGTTCTTC. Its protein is CASSNEGQAGGNEQFF.